These 23 T cell receptor beta chains were sequenced from one sample in a study of spatial heterogeneity in lung cancer. TCRdb passed the 5' RACE reads through MiXCR, listing each CDR3 protein once. Altogether 9,500 to 12,000 distinct CDR3 sequences are present, roughly 24% being singletons, with the ten largest covering roughly 30%. Specified time point: sample taken at primary tumor resection. The study sequenced unsorted whole RNA from tumor, nontumor lung or frozen PBMC. This specimen consisted of PBMCs, obtained at surgery. These receptors were collected from a female donor with early-stage non-small cell lung cancer.

Regarding this clonotype: A much larger clonotype is one base distant, so this may be a read error. The gene calls are TRBV5-4 and TRBJ2-3; D is ambiguous. The CDR3 has 13 residues. Per the germline V gene, CDR1 is SGHNT and CDR2 is YYREEE (reference sequence). Trimming removed 9 bases from V and 2 bases from J, with 13 bases in between. The CDR3 loop is CAIWGRVTDTQYF. In DNA, the CDR3 is TGTGCCATATGGGGAAGGGTCACAGATACGCAGTATTTT.

This clonotype came up many times. J is TRBJ1-2 and V is TRBV10-1; TRBD1 matches at 8 bases. Germline V lookup: CDR1 WNHNN, CDR2 SYGVQD (reference sequence). The junction had 6 bases not matched to a gene; V was cut back by 0 bases and J by 6 bases. The CDR3 loop spans 15 amino acids. The CDR3 nucleotides read TGCGCCAGCAGTGAGTCGTTGGGGACAGGACATGGCTACACCTTC. Translation: CASSESLGTGHGYTF.

At least ten counts were recorded for this clonotype. The chain employs TRBV18 and TRBJ1-1; the D gene is possibly TRBD1 (5 bases). Germline assignment: CDR1 KGHSH and CDR2 LQKENI. The V end was cut by 3 bases, the J end by 3 bases, with 11 bases between. The CDR3 runs to 14 residues. This CDR3 is CASSPVGGDTEAFF. CDR3 bases: TGTGCCAGCTCACCTGTGGGGGGGGACACTGAAGCTTTCTTT.

The chain employs TRBV29-1 and TRBJ1-2; no reliable D call. Germline assignment: CDR1 SQVTM and CDR2 ANQGSEA. The V gene lost 6 bases and the J gene lost 0 bases, with 11 bases spanning the gap. The CDR3 has 13 amino acids. The CDR3 protein is CSVTRKSNYGYTF. CDR3 in DNA: TGCAGCGTAACTCGGAAGTCTAACTATGGCTACACCTTC.

The table lists this clonotype with many counts. CDR3 bases: TGTGCCAGCAGCTTAGCAACAGGGAGGTCCTCTGGGGCCAACGTCCTGACTTTC. It is translated as CASSLATGRSSGANVLTF. The V gene is TRBV7-2, the J gene TRBJ2-6; D is possibly TRBD1 or TRBD2 (6 bases each). This CDR3 is built from 18 residues. The V and J ends lost 0 bases and 0 bases respectively, with 12 bases between them. Germline assignment: CDR1 SGHTA and CDR2 FQGNSA.

V and J are TRBV2 and TRBJ2-3; the D gene is possibly TRBD2 (6 bases). Trimming shortened V by 10 bases and J by 10 bases, and 21 bases separated the two germline ends. This CDR3 contains 13 residues. Germline lookup yields CDR1 SNHLY and CDR2 FYNNEI. CDR3: CATGSGTLGAQYF. The CDR3 bases are TGTGCCACAGGGTCCGGGACTCTGGGTGCGCAGTATTTT. Full variable domain (outside the CDR3, taken from reference TRBV2 and TRBJ2-3): EPEVTQTPSHQVTQMGQEVILRCVPISNHLYFYWYRQILGQKVEFLVSFYNNEISEKSEIFDDQFSVERPDGSNFTLKIRSTKLEDSAMYFCATGSGTLGAQYFGPGTRLTVL.

This clonotype was observed many times. The J gene is TRBJ2-3, the V gene TRBV21-1; whether TRBD2, the table's D call, matches the DNA was not checked. TRBV21-1 is annotated as a pseudogene. The CDR3 sequence is 17 residues long. Here the CDR3 DNA reads TGTGCCAGCAGCAAAGGAAAGACTAGTTGGGACACAGATACGCAGTATTTT. This codes for CASSKGKTSWDTDTQYF.

V usage is TRBV4-2 and J usage is TRBJ1-5; the D gene is possibly TRBD1 (6 bases). Trimming removed 0 bases at V and 10 bases at J, with 19 bases between. CDR3 size: 16 residues. CDR1 is LGHNA, CDR2 YNFKEQ, per germline. CDR3 loop: CASSQEGGGVKRPQHF. The CDR3 region has the DNA TGTGCCAGCAGCCAAGAAGGAGGGGGGGTCAAGCGACCCCAGCATTTT.

The rearrangement links TRBV7-9 to TRBJ2-1; the match to TRBD2 covers 10 bases. V was pared by 3 bases and J by 5 bases, with 4 bases of the junction left unmatched. The CDR3 runs 15 residues. Germline lookup yields CDR1 SEHNR and CDR2 FQNEAQ (reference sequence). The CDR3 loop is CASSFRTSGHNEQFF. The CDR3 DNA is TGTGCCAGCAGCTTCCGGACTAGCGGCCACAATGAGCAGTTCTTC.

This clonotype was picked up a small number of times. The gene calls are TRBV18 and TRBJ2-5; D may be TRBD1 or TRBD2 (5 bases each). From germline, CDR1 is KGHSH and CDR2 LQKENI. Trimming pared 0 bases from V and 7 bases from J, leaving 12 bases between. CDR3 length equals 14 residues. CDR3 DNA sequence: TGTGCCAGCTCACCACCGACAGCCCGGGGGACCCAGTACTTC. Protein: CASSPPTARGTQYF. The full variable domain, its missing parts supplied by reference TRBV18 and TRBJ2-5, is NAGVMQNPRHLVRRRGQEARLRCSPMKGHSHVYWYRQLPEEGLKFMVYLQKENIIDESGMPKERFSAEFPKEGPSILRIQQVVRGDSAAYFCASSPPTARGTQYFGPGTRLLVL.

This clonotype occurred many times. The rearrangement links TRBV14 to TRBJ1-1, with TRBD1 as a possible D gene (6 bases). Germline V CDR1 and CDR2: SGHDN, FVKESK. The CDR3 runs to 13 residues. Trimming stripped 4 bases from V and 4 bases from J, with 10 bases between. As DNA, the CDR3 is TGTGCCAGCAGCCCCACAGGGATCACTGAAGCTTTCTTT. It yields the protein CASSPTGITEAFF.

This clonotype was seen at least ten times. The V call is TRBV18, the J call TRBJ2-1, with D perhaps given as TRBD1 or TRBD2 (6 bases each). The CDR3 is made up of 13 amino acids. V was trimmed by 5 bases and J by 4 bases, leaving 9 bases between them. Germline CDR1 reads KGHSH; CDR2 reads LQKENI. CDR3 bases: TGTGCCAGCTCAAGGGGGGCGTACAATGAGCAGTTCTTC. As protein: CASSRGAYNEQFF.

This clonotype was seen a few times. The V call is TRBV29-1, the J call TRBJ1-1, with no clear D. Germline CDR1 reads SQVTM; CDR2 reads ANQGSEA. CDR3 length equals 13 residues. V was trimmed by 4 bases and J by 1 base, leaving 10 bases between them. CDR3 in amino acids: CSVVSSPNTEAFF. In nucleotides, the CDR3 is TGCAGCGTTGTTAGTTCCCCGAACACTGAAGCTTTCTTT. Drawing the rest from reference TRBV29-1 and TRBJ1-1, the complete variable domain is SAVISQKPSRDICQRGTSLTIQCQVDSQVTMMFWYRQQPGQSLTLIATANQGSEATYESGFVIDKFPISRPNLTFSTLTVSNMSPEDSSIYLCSVVSSPNTEAFFGQGTRLTVV.

This clonotype was observed many times. The chain combines TRBV23-1 with TRBJ1-2; D not resolved. TRBV23-1 is noted as an ORF with a role that remains uncertain. CDR3 length: 12 amino acids. Trimming left V 8 bases short and J 5 bases short, with 12 bases between. CDR3 loop: CASGAEVYGYTF. For the CDR3, the DNA is TGCGCCAGCGGTGCAGAGGTTTATGGCTACACCTTC.

This clonotype was found a few times. V usage is TRBV19 and J usage is TRBJ1-5, with D uncertain. In germline, CDR1 is LNHDA, CDR2 SQIVND (reference sequence). V was pared by 3 bases and J by 5 bases, with 11 bases between. The CDR3 loop spans 14 amino acids. The CDR3 loop is CASSIGTGHQPQHF. CDR3 nucleotide sequence: TGTGCCAGTAGTATTGGAACTGGGCATCAGCCCCAGCATTTT.

This clonotype was seen a handful of times. The J gene is TRBJ2-2, the V gene TRBV7-2; D is possibly TRBD2 (5 bases). The CDR3 has 15 amino acids. With 3 bases removed from V and 6 bases from J, the gap between germline ends came to 14 bases. CDR1 and CDR2 from the germline V gene are SGHTA and FQGNSA. The CDR3 region is CASSFSDTWAGELFF. The CDR3 nucleotides read TGTGCCAGCAGCTTTAGCGACACCTGGGCCGGGGAGCTGTTTTTT.

This chain joins TRBV18 and TRBJ2-3, with D uncertain. CDR1 and CDR2 (germline): KGHSH, LQKENI. Trimming removed 0 bases from V and 2 bases from J, with 12 bases in between. This CDR3 region has 16 residues. CDR3 amino acids: CASSPPGWRTTDTQYF. The CDR3 nucleotides read TGTGCCAGCTCACCACCGGGCTGGCGGACCACAGATACGCAGTATTTT.

This clonotype appeared a single time. Given a much more abundant clone one base away, this may be a read error. This chain connects TRBV4-1 to TRBJ1-1; TRBD1 agrees at 7 bases. In germline, CDR1 is MGHRA, CDR2 YSYEKL. This CDR3 is built from 16 residues. V trimming: 4 bases; J trimming: 4 bases; junction bases outside the gene matches: 12. This CDR3 reads CASSLSPQGTVTEAFF. Here the CDR3 DNA reads TGCGCCAGCAGCCTAAGCCCCCAGGGGACAGTCACTGAAGCTTTCTTT.

This clonotype is medium-sized by share. This chain uses TRBV5-1 with TRBJ1-4; TRBD1 is a possible D gene (5 bases). Germline values: CDR1 SGHRS, CDR2 YFSETQ. V lost 1 base and J lost 0, with 16 bases in between. The CDR3 is 18 amino acids. The CDR3 nucleotides read TGCGCCAGCAGCTTGATCGGGGGGTCTCAGGCAACTAATGAAAAACTGTTTTTT. This sequence encodes CASSLIGGSQATNEKLFF.

To note about this clonotype: It may be a read error: a sequence one base away is much more abundant. This sequence joins TRBV4-1 and TRBJ2-1; 7 nucleotides agree with TRBD2. With 2 bases clipped from V and 5 bases from J, the junction kept 9 bases outside the gene matches. This CDR3 spans 16 amino acids. Looked up from germline, CDR1 is MGHRA and CDR2 is YSYEKL. The DNA for the CDR3 is TGCGCCAGCAGCCAATGCCCCCGACTAGCTGACAATGAGCAGTTCTTC. Amino acids: CASSQCPRLADNEQFF.

This clonotype was seen at least ten times. This sequence joins TRBV11-2 and TRBJ1-1; D is ambiguous. CDR3 length equals 11 residues. Trimming took off 5 bases at V and 6 bases at J, with 7 bases between the two ends. Per germline, CDR1 SGHAT and CDR2 FQNNGV. The CDR3 reads CASSRTAEAFF. The CDR3 bases are TGTGCCAGCAGCCGGACCGCTGAAGCTTTCTTT.

J is TRBJ2-7 and V is TRBV25-1; 8 bases are a match to TRBD1. With V trimmed by 3 bases and J by 3 bases, 10 bases remained unmatched. The germline CDR1 and CDR2 sequences are MGHDK and SYGVNS. The CDR3 is made up of 16 amino acids. CDR3: CASSDARQGTYYEQYF. The CDR3, as DNA: TGTGCCAGCAGTGATGCCCGACAGGGGACGTACTACGAGCAGTACTTC.

The V call is TRBV27, the J call TRBJ2-3; D might be TRBD2 (6 bases). V was pared by 5 bases and J by 2 bases, with 20 bases between. The germline CDR1 and CDR2 sequences are MNHEY and SMNVEV (reference sequence). The CDR3 consists of 17 residues. CDR3 amino acids: CASSDPWDSGLTDTQYF. The DNA for the CDR3 is TGTGCCAGCAGTGACCCCTGGGATAGCGGACTCACAGATACGCAGTATTTT.